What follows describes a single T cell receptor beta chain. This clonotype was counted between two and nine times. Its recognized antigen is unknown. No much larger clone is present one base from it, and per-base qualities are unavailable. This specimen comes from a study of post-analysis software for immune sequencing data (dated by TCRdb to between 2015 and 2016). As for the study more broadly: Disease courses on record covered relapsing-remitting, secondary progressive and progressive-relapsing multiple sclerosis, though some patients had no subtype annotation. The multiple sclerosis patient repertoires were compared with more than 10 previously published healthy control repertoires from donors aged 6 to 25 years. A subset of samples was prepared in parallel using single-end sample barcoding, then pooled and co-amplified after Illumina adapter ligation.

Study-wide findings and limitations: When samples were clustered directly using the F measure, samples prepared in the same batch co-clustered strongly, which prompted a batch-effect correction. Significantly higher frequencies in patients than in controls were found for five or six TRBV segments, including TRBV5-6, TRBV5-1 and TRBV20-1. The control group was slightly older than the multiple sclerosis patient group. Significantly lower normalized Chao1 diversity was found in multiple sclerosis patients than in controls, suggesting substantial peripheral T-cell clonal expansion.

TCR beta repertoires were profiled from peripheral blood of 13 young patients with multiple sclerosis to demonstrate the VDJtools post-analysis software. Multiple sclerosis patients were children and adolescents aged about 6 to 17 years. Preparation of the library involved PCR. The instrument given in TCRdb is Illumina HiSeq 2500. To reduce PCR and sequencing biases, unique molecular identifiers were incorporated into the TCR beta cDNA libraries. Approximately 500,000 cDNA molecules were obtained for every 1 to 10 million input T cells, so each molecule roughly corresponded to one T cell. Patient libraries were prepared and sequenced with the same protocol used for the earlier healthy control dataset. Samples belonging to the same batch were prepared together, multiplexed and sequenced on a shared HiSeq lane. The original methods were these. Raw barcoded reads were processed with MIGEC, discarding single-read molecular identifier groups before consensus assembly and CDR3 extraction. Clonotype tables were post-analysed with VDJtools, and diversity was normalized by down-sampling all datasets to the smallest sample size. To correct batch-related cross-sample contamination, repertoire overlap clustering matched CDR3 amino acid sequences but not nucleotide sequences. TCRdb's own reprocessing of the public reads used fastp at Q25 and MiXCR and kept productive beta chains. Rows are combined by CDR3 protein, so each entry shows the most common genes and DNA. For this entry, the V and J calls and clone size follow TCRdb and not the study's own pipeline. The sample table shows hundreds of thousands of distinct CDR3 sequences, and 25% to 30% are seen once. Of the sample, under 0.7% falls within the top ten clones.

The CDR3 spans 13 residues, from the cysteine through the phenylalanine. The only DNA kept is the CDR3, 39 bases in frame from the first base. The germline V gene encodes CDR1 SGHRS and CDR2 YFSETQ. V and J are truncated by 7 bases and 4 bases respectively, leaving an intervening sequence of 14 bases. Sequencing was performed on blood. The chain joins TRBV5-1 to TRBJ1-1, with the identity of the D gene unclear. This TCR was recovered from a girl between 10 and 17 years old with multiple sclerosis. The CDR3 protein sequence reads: CASLREGGTEAFF. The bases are TGCGCCAGCCTGAGGGAAGGCGGCACTGAAGCTTTCTTT.